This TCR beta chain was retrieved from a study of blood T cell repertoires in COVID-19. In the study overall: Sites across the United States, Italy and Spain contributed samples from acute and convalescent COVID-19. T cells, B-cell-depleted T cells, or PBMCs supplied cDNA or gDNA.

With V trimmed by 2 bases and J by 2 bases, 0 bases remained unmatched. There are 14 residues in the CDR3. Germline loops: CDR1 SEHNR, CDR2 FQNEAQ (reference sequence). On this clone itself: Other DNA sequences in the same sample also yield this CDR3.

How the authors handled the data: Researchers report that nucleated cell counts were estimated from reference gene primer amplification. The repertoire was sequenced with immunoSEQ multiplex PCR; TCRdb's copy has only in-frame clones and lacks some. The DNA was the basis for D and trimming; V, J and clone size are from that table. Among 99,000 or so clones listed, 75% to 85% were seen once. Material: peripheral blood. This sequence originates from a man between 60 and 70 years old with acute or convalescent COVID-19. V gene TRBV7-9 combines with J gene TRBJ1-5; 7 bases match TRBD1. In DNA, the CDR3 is TGTGCCAGCAGCTTAACAGGGGGCAATCAGCCCCAGCATTTT. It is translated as CASSLTGGNQPQHF.